The 5 T cell receptor beta chains below all came from one sample that was sequenced in a study of cytomegalovirus exposure and HLA in healthy donors (TCRdb year 2017). The library was prepared using the immunoSEQ multiplex PCR assay. The multiplex PCR relied on a mix of 60 forward primers for TCR Vbeta segments and 13 reverse primers for TCR Jbeta segments. TCRdb carries this immuneACCESS record with in-frame sequences only. Its versions omit some clonotypes, under half of them owing to an unresolved V gene in the studies checked, with the rest unexplained. This sample gives 95,000 to 150,000 clones in total; about 75% of them show up just once. The biggest ten clones account for approximately 30% of the sample. The sample consisted of PBMCs. All receptors derive from a man in his 60s in good health and CMV-seropositive.

The table lists this clone with a few counts. A junction end diverges from the germline sequence, so it may reflect a read error. The chain employs TRBV7-9 and TRBJ2-7, with D perhaps matching TRBD1 (5 bases). CDR1 and CDR2 (germline): SEHNR, FQNEAQ (reference sequence). This CDR3 region has 15 residues. CDR3 loop: CSSSLGAVFSYEQYF. Here the CDR3 DNA reads TGTTCCAGCAGCTTAGGGGCAGTATTCTCCTACGAGCAGTACTTC.

This chain connects TRBV2 to TRBJ1-3; 7 bases line up with TRBD1. CDR1 and CDR2 from the germline V gene are SNHLY and FYNNEI. The J segment lost 0 bases and the V segment lost 6 bases, leaving 2 bases of the junction unmatched. The CDR3 consists of 14 residues. DNA of the CDR3: TGTGCCAGCAGCGGGACAGTCTCTGGAAACACCATATATTTT. Its translation: CASSGTVSGNTIYF.

CDR3 protein: CASSAAGQGAGGYTF. CDR3 in DNA: TGTGCCAGCAGCGCCGCGGGACAGGGGGCTGGTGGCTACACCTTC. The chain couples TRBV7-2 to TRBJ1-2, with 12 bases aligning to TRBD1. CDR3 size: 15 residues. Germline V gene lookup returns CDR1 SGHTA and CDR2 FQGNSA. The ends lost 5 bases at V and 7 bases at J; junction bases unmatched: 8.

In its sample, this clone was seen a few times. The chain is built from TRBV4-1 and TRBJ2-1, with 8 bases that match TRBD2. The CDR3 totals 15 residues. Germline CDR1 and CDR2: MGHRA and YSYEKL. Trimming at V came to 2 bases and at J to 7 bases, leaving 7 bases not matched to a gene. CDR3 nucleotides: TGCGCCAGCAGCCAAACTAGCGGTTGGACGAATGAGCAGTTCTTC. Protein: CASSQTSGWTNEQFF.

V usage is TRBV2 and J usage is TRBJ1-6, with a weak D call TRBD1 (5 bases). The germline V and J ends were trimmed by 8 bases and 8 bases, with 16 bases remaining between them. The CDR3 totals 14 residues. Germline CDR1 is SNHLY and CDR2 is FYNNEI. CDR3 residues: CASRGRQGYSPLHF. CDR3 nucleotide sequence: TGTGCCAGCCGTGGGCGGCAGGGATATTCACCCCTCCACTTT.